The source of this TCR beta chain is a study of spatial heterogeneity in lung cancer. Study at large: The average count in raw reads for each unique TCR and UMI combination exceeded eight appearances. General study results and limits: One measure, the expanded intratumoral alpha and beta TCR count, tracked tumor mutation counts.

Germline V gives CDR1 MGHRA, CDR2 YSYEKL. Trimming left V 1 base short and J 9 bases short, with 13 bases between. The CDR3 is 14 amino acids. In its sample, this clonotype was seen many times. The target antigen is unknown. Regarding time point: sample taken at primary tumor resection. TCRs were sequenced from unsorted whole RNA of tumor, nontumor lung or PBMC. Every TCR cDNA molecule carried a tag that served as a unique molecular identifier. TCRdb independently ran MiXCR on the 5' RACE reads; one entry per CDR3 protein. The sample consists of approximately 20,000 distinct CDR3 sequences, 2.8% of them appearing once.

V usage is TRBV4-1 and J usage is TRBJ2-1, with D uncertain. This TCR was sampled from a male donor with early-stage non-small cell lung cancer. Sequences were derived from lung tumor tissue, sampled at surgery. This CDR3 is CASSQVGSLGEQFF. The DNA of the CDR3 is TGCGCCAGCAGCCAAGTGGGCTCCCTCGGTGAGCAGTTCTTC.